These 28 T cell receptor beta chains were all obtained from the same sample, sequenced in a study of vaccination and CD4 T cells after COVID-19. Antigen specificity for these receptors is unknown. The treatment is: roughly 11-day PBMC culture with coronavirus spike peptide pools or control peptides (ViraFEST assay). Cultured CD4+ T cell DNA was sequenced using the Oncomine TCR Beta short-read assay. TCRdb re-derived calls from the PCR reads in MiXCR, one entry per CDR3 protein. The data show 20,000 to 25,000 distinct CDR3 sequences, approximately 38% seen once. The source was CD4+ T cells from blood, cultured in vitro, collected before SARS-CoV-2 vaccination. These receptors all come from a human donor who had recovered from COVID-19.

This chain connects TRBV6-1 to TRBJ1-1; D possibly corresponds to TRBD1 (5 bases). Trimming left V 8 bases short and J 3 bases short, with 13 bases between. The CDR3 is made up of 13 amino acids. Germline V gene lookup returns CDR1 MNHNS and CDR2 SASEGT. This CDR3 is CASGAKYDTEAFF. The CDR3 bases are TGTGCCAGCGGGGCTAAGTACGACACTGAAGCTTTCTTT.

The chain joins TRBV19 to TRBJ2-2; possibly TRBD2 for D (5 bases). CDR1 and CDR2 (germline): LNHDA, SQIVND (reference sequence). The CDR3 is made up of 12 amino acids. Between the trimmed V and J ends, which lost 7 bases and 8 bases, there was a span of 11 bases. CDR3 in amino acids: CASTVRGGELFF. The CDR3 DNA follows: TGTGCCAGTACGGTACGAGGGGGGGAGCTGTTTTTT.

V is TRBV20-1 and J is TRBJ2-7; 11 bases map to TRBD2. The CDR3 is made up of 15 amino acids. CDR1 is DFQATT and CDR2 is SNEGSKA in the germline V gene (reference sequence). The J segment lost 7 bases and the V segment lost 6 bases, leaving 14 bases of the junction unmatched. The CDR3 DNA follows: TGCAGTGCAGAGCACCTAGCGGGAGGTTTAAATGAGCAGTACTTC. It codes for CSAEHLAGGLNEQYF.

The chain employs TRBV28 and TRBJ1-3, with unresolved D. CDR3 length equals 15 residues. Germline lookup yields CDR1 MDHEN and CDR2 SYDVKM. Trimming pared 9 bases from V and 1 base from J, leaving 16 bases between. The CDR3 DNA reads as TGTGCCAGTAGCGAAGCCGGAGCATCTGGAAACACCATATATTTT. Protein product: CASSEAGASGNTIYF.

By sample fraction, this clonotype is medium-sized. The chain couples TRBV2 to TRBJ1-1; 9 bases fit TRBD1. The germline gives CDR1 SNHLY, CDR2 FYNNEI. V lost 5 bases and J lost 4; bases outside the gene matches: 5. CDR3 length: 14 amino acids. CDR3 in amino acids: CASSTGGGSTEAFF. In nucleotides, the CDR3 is TGTGCCAGCAGTACAGGGGGCGGATCCACTGAAGCTTTCTTT.

V usage is TRBV7-2 and J usage is TRBJ2-7, with 7 positions matching TRBD1. The CDR3 length is 14 residues. Germline trimming cut 5 bases from V and 6 bases from J; bases unmatched to any gene: 10. Per germline, CDR1 SGHTA and CDR2 FQGNSA. Here the CDR3 reads CASSRQTGRSEQYF. The CDR3 DNA reads as TGTGCCAGCAGCCGACAGACAGGGCGGTCCGAGCAGTACTTC.

The V and J genes are TRBV28 and TRBJ1-5, with unresolved D. Germline CDR1 and CDR2: MDHEN and SYDVKM. CDR3 size: 15 residues. Trimming removed 6 bases from V and 1 base from J, with 13 bases in between. Written as DNA, the CDR3 is TGTGCCAGCAGCCCCCAGTCGGGGAGCAATCAGCCCCAGCATTTT. It yields the protein CASSPQSGSNQPQHF.

By frequency in the sample, this clonotype is medium-sized. This sequence joins TRBV27 and TRBJ1-2; 8 bases align to TRBD1. The germline V gene encodes CDR1 MNHEY and CDR2 SMNVEV (reference sequence). CDR3 size: 13 residues. Losses at the gene ends were 6 bases for V and 8 bases for J; bases not matched to a gene: 8. CDR3 protein: CASRYRTGIGYTF. DNA for the CDR3: TGTGCCAGCAGATATAGGACAGGGATCGGCTACACCTTC.

This clonotype showed up just a few times. V usage is TRBV7-9 and J usage is TRBJ2-3, with TRBD1 identical over 8 bases. The CDR3 is 18 amino acids. The germline CDR1 and CDR2 sequences are SEHNR and FQNEAQ (reference sequence). J lost 3 bases, V lost 5 bases, and 16 bases had no gene match. This chain's CDR3 is CASSQLGDRTLGTDTQYF. In DNA, the CDR3 is TGTGCCAGCAGCCAACTAGGGGACAGGACGCTAGGAACAGATACGCAGTATTTT.

The rearrangement links TRBV7-3 to TRBJ2-5, with TRBD2 identical over 8 bases. In germline, CDR1 is SGHTA, CDR2 FQGTGA. The CDR3 extends over 14 amino acids. Germline trimming cut 5 bases from V and 4 bases from J; bases unmatched to any gene: 6. The CDR3 coding sequence is TGTGCCAGCAGCCCGGGGGGGGGGCGAGAGACCCAGTACTTC. It encodes CASSPGGGRETQYF.

This clonotype was counted only a few times. The chain uses TRBV6-5 and TRBJ1-1, with TRBD1 matching 7 bases. The length of the CDR3 is 15 residues. V was clipped by 2 bases and J by 5 bases; unmatched bases: 8. Germline V gene sequence: CDR1 MNHEY, CDR2 SVGAGI. The CDR3 is CASSYRGLGRTEAFF. The DNA for the CDR3 is TGTGCCAGCAGTTACAGGGGGCTTGGACGGACTGAAGCTTTCTTT.

CDR3 region: CASSEGKQGAGTEAFF. CDR3 in DNA: TGTGCCAGCAGTGAAGGGAAACAGGGGGCCGGCACTGAAGCTTTCTTT. This chain links TRBV2 with TRBJ1-1; the match to TRBD1 covers 9 bases. From germline, CDR1 is SNHLY and CDR2 FYNNEI. The trim removed 1 base at V and 4 bases at J, leaving 7 bases unmatched. This CDR3 spans 16 amino acids.

The sample holds a few counts of this clonotype. Here the CDR3 reads CASRPWTTTGETQYF. In DNA, the CDR3 is TGTGCCAGCAGGCCTTGGACTACCACAGGGGAGACCCAGTACTTC. The chain carries TRBV6-1 and TRBJ2-5; D could derive from TRBD1 or TRBD2 (6 bases each). CDR1 is MNHNS, CDR2 SASEGT, per germline. CDR3 size: 15 residues. Trimming removed 6 bases from V and 5 bases from J, with 19 bases in between.

By share, this clonotype ranks as medium-sized. J is TRBJ2-1 and V is TRBV27; D could derive from TRBD1 or TRBD2 (6 bases each). The CDR3 is 15 amino acids. The V end was cut by 2 bases, the J end by 8 bases, with 16 bases between. Germline V CDR1 and CDR2: MNHEY, SMNVEV (reference sequence). The CDR3 coding sequence is TGTGCCAGCAGTTTACGTTCGGGGGCTAGCGATGAGCAGTTCTTC. Protein: CASSLRSGASDEQFF.

V gene TRBV20-1 combines with J gene TRBJ2-2; 11 nucleotides line up with TRBD2. V was clipped by 3 bases and J by 6 bases; unmatched bases: 15. The CDR3 totals 18 residues. Germline V CDR1 and CDR2: DFQATT, SNEGSKA (reference sequence). CDR3 protein: CSASHPFSGGAVSGELFF. The DNA for the CDR3 is TGCAGTGCTAGTCACCCCTTTAGCGGGGGGGCGGTGTCCGGGGAGCTGTTTTTT.

This rearrangement joins TRBV6-1 to TRBJ2-1; no firm D call. The CDR3 contains 14 residues. The V end was cut by 10 bases, the J end by 1 base, with 14 bases between. Germline V CDR1 and CDR2: MNHNS, SASEGT. CDR3 sequence reads: CATNGASSYNEQFF. CDR3 nucleotide sequence: TGTGCCACCAACGGAGCTAGTTCCTACAATGAGCAGTTCTTC.

The chain has TRBV7-8 and TRBJ1-5; D may be TRBD1 (5 bases). The CDR3 has 16 residues. V gave up 1 base and J gave up 3 bases, with 13 bases separating them. The germline V gene has CDR1 SGHVS and CDR2 FQNEAQ. CDR3 DNA: TGTGCCAGCAGCTTAGGGTCAGGGAGGAACAATCAGCCCCAGCATTTT. Translation gives CASSLGSGRNNQPQHF.

J is TRBJ2-7 and V is TRBV15, with TRBD1 as a possible D gene (6 bases). In germline, CDR1 is LNHNV, CDR2 YYDKDF (reference sequence). The V gene lost 7 bases and the J gene lost 3 bases, with 16 bases spanning the gap. This CDR3 has 14 residues. CDR3 sequence: CATNEAGVNYEQYF. The CDR3 coding sequence is TGTGCCACCAATGAGGCAGGGGTCAACTACGAGCAGTACTTC. Based on the CDR3 plus reference TRBV15 and TRBJ2-7, the full variable domain is DAMVIQNPRYQVTQFGKPVTLSCSQTLNHNVMYWYQQKSSQAPKLLFHYYDKDFNNEADTPDNFQSRRPNTSFCFLDIRSPGLGDTAMYLCATNEAGVNYEQYFGPGTRLTVT.

This CDR3 reads CSASSGNKRTDTQYF. The CDR3, as DNA: TGCAGTGCTAGCAGCGGGAACAAACGCACAGATACGCAGTATTTT. The genes are TRBV20-1 and TRBJ2-3; 7 bases are a match to TRBD2. From germline, CDR1 is DFQATT and CDR2 SNEGSKA (reference sequence). The CDR3 is made up of 15 amino acids. After removal of 3 bases from V and 1 base from J, the junction contained 7 bases not matched to a gene.

Here the CDR3 DNA reads TGTGCCAGTAGGGACCCACGGACAGACAAAACAGATACGCAGTATTTT. It encodes CASRDPRTDKTDTQYF. The chain couples TRBV19 to TRBJ2-3, with D perhaps matching TRBD1 (6 bases). Trimming took off 6 bases at V and 3 bases at J, with 19 bases between the two ends. The CDR3 runs to 16 residues. The V gene's germline CDR1 is LNHDA and CDR2 SQIVND (reference sequence).

The chain is built from TRBV4-2 and TRBJ2-5, with 11 positions matching TRBD2. Germline V CDR1 and CDR2: LGHNA, YNFKEQ. This CDR3 comprises 16 residues. The V segment lost 0 bases and the J segment 2 bases; nucleotides outside the gene matches: 2. Here the CDR3 DNA reads TGTGCCAGCAGCCAAGATCTAGCGGGGGGACAAGAGACCCAGTACTTC. Amino acids: CASSQDLAGGQETQYF.

In nucleotides, the CDR3 is TGCGCCAGCAGCCGATACGGGGTTGAAGCTTTCTTT. This codes for CASSRYGVEAFF. This chain joins TRBV4-3 and TRBJ1-1; the D is unclear. In germline, CDR1 is LGHNA, CDR2 YSLEER. This CDR3 spans 12 amino acids. V was pared by 4 bases and J by 7 bases, with 10 bases between.

The V gene is TRBV6-5, the J gene TRBJ1-5; 10 bases are a match to TRBD1. Unmatched junction bases numbered 10, after V lost 3 bases and J lost 5 bases. In germline, CDR1 is MNHEY, CDR2 SVGAGI. CDR3 size: 17 residues. The CDR3 nucleotides are TGTGCCAGCAGTTATGCGCCGCCGGACAGGGGGGATCAGCCCCAGCATTTT. This sequence encodes CASSYAPPDRGDQPQHF.

This clonotype has just a few counts. The genes are TRBV25-1 and TRBJ1-2, with 7 bases identical to TRBD1. The germline gives CDR1 MGHDK, CDR2 SYGVNS. This CDR3 has 15 residues. V gave up 5 bases and J gave up 0 bases; unmatched junction bases: 6. The CDR3 region has the DNA TGTGCCAGCAGTCAAGGGACAGCTTCTAACTATGGCTACACCTTC. Translating it yields CASSQGTASNYGYTF.

This clonotype was picked up a small number of times. The chain has TRBV20-1 and TRBJ1-1; D is ambiguous. Germline loops: CDR1 DFQATT, CDR2 SNEGSKA (reference sequence). CDR3 length: 14 amino acids. V lost 0 bases and J 0 bases, leaving 8 bases between the germline ends. The CDR3 loop reads CSARDGRMNTEAFF. The DNA of the CDR3 is TGCAGTGCTAGAGATGGACGGATGAACACTGAAGCTTTCTTT.

The V call is TRBV7-2, the J call TRBJ2-1; 11 bases line up with TRBD2. Trimming removed 2 bases from V and 6 bases from J; junction bases left unmatched: 6. This CDR3 is built from 16 residues. CDR1 is SGHTA, CDR2 FQGNSA, per germline. This CDR3 reads CASSLIIAGGFNEQFF. CDR3 sequence (DNA): TGTGCCAGCAGCTTAATAATAGCGGGAGGGTTCAATGAGCAGTTCTTC.

This clonotype is judged medium-sized. The rearrangement uses TRBV6-5 and TRBJ1-5; D unresolved. The V and J ends lost 0 bases and 0 bases respectively, with 6 bases between them. The CDR3 consists of 15 residues. Looked up from germline, CDR1 is MNHEY and CDR2 is SVGAGI. Written as DNA, the CDR3 is TGTGCCAGCAGTTACTCGCCGGATAGCAATCAGCCCCAGCATTTT. Residues: CASSYSPDSNQPQHF.

The CDR3 sequence is CASSLSSRGRRSTDTQYF. The DNA for the CDR3 is TGTGCCAGCAGTTTATCGAGTCGCGGACGGAGAAGCACAGATACGCAGTATTTT. V gene TRBV27 combines with J gene TRBJ2-3; D is undetermined. Per germline, CDR1 MNHEY and CDR2 SMNVEV (reference sequence). V lost 0 bases to trimming and J lost 0 bases, with 16 bases between them. The CDR3 runs to 18 residues.